The source of this T cell receptor beta chain is a study of blood T cell repertoires in COVID-19. Looking at the study overall: From T cells, B-cell-depleted T cells, or PBMCs came the material, which was cDNA or gDNA.

Trimming at V came to 2 bases and at J to 1 base, leaving 3 bases not matched to a gene. The CDR3 runs to 15 residues. The germline V gene encodes CDR1 MGHRA and CDR2 YSYEKL. The authors' processing: Amplification from reference gene primers served as the basis for estimated nucleated cell counts. Method: immunoSEQ multiplex PCR; TCRdb's copy keeps in-frame clones and lacks some. V and J calls and clone size come straight from that table; D and trimming were deduced from the DNA. The sample gives approximately 40,000 clones, 80% to 90% of which show up once; roughly 3.7% is in the top ten. Seattle patients were enrolled during active infection and followed longitudinally.

The TCR sequence derives from a middle-aged man with COVID-19, enrolled during active disease. The J gene is TRBJ2-7, the V gene TRBV4-1, with 9 bases aligning to TRBD1. The sample was peripheral blood. CDR3 sequence: CASSQPGQGSYEQYF. As DNA, the CDR3 is TGCGCCAGCAGCCAACCGGGACAGGGATCCTACGAGCAGTACTTC.